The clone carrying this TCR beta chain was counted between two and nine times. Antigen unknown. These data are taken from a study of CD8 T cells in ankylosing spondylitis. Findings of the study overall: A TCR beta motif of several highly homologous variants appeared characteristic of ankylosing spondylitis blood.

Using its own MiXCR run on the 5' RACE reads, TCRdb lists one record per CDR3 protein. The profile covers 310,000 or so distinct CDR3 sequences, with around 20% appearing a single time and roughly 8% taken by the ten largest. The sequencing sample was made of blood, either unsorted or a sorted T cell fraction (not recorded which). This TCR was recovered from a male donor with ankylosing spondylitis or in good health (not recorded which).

CDR3 sequence (DNA): TGTGCCAGCTCACCTACTAGCCTGACCTACAATGAGCAGTTCTTC. Translation gives CASSPTSLTYNEQFF. The V and J genes are TRBV18 and TRBJ2-1; weak D call: TRBD2 (6 bases). Trimming shortened V by 3 bases and J by 2 bases, and 11 bases separated the two germline ends. CDR1 is KGHSH and CDR2 is LQKENI in the germline V gene. The CDR3 extends over 15 amino acids.